This T cell receptor (beta chain) was obtained from a study of cytomegalovirus exposure and HLA in healthy donors. Researchers ran the PCR with 60 Vbeta and 13 Jbeta primers. The repertoire was sequenced with immunoSEQ multiplex PCR; TCRdb's copy has only in-frame clones and lacks some. The table has 200,000 or so clones, about 79% seen once. The germline V gene encodes CDR1 LNHNV and CDR2 YYDKDF (reference sequence). The CDR3 sequence is 14 residues long. The V end was cut by 3 bases, the J end by 0 bases, with 6 bases between. Comment on this clone: The antigen is not known.

Whole-study results and caveats: The listing of 150 to 200 TCR beta chains classed them as cytomegalovirus-associated.

This sequence was found in a boy younger than 10 in good health and CMV-seronegative. Sequences were obtained from PBMCs. The chain carries TRBV15 and TRBJ1-3, with no clear D. The CDR3 DNA reads as TGTGCCACCAGCAGTCAGGTCTCTGGAAACACCATATATTTT. It yields the protein CATSSQVSGNTIYF. Based on the CDR3 plus reference TRBV15 and TRBJ1-3, the full variable domain is DAMVIQNPRYQVTQFGKPVTLSCSQTLNHNVMYWYQQKSSQAPKLLFHYYDKDFNNEADTPDNFQSRRPNTSFCFLDIRSPGLGDTAMYLCATSSQVSGNTIYFGEGSWLTVV.